This T cell receptor beta chain was recovered during a study of T cells in Graves' hyperthyroidism and ophthalmopathy. Study information: Staff took peripheral blood when the initial diagnosis was made, before any treatment began.

Trimming pared 1 base from V and 8 bases from J, leaving 11 bases between. Germline CDR1 is SQVTM and CDR2 is ANQGSEA. CDR3 length: 12 residues. It was RNA transcripts that yielded the amplified TCR beta CDR3 regions. With the HTBI primer set, the TCR CDR3 went through a first round of RT-PCR. MiXCR was run by TCRdb on the multiplex PCR reads, yielding one entry per CDR3 protein. The repertoire consists of around 420,000 distinct CDR3 sequences, with roughly 13% occurring once and the leading ten covering roughly 4.8%. This clonotype has only a few counts. The receptor's source is a woman under 30 with Graves' hyperthyroidism. The gene calls are TRBV29-1 and TRBJ1-2; perhaps TRBD1 as D (6 bases). What was sequenced was blood. CDR3 nucleotide sequence: TGCAGCGTTGAAGGGGCTACAGGGGGCTACACCTTC. Protein: CSVEGATGGYTF.